This T cell receptor (beta chain) was identified in a study of identical twins (dated by TCRdb to the mid-2010s). About the study as a whole: TCR alpha and beta repertoires from monozygotic twins, unrelated adults of various ages and cord blood were deep-sequenced to test whether fetal clonotypes persist. Replicate twin experiments were performed at different times using different library preparation protocols to rule out contamination. General findings and caveats noted by the study authors: Fewer insertions were carried by abundant cord blood beta clonotypes; a weaker similar trend was observed in young adult naive repertoires, while no such trend was observed in memory repertoires. In monozygotic twins, out-of-frame TCR alpha sharing was systematically underestimated by recombination models, although the models agreed with sharing between unrelated individuals. Compared with coincidental sharing between unrelated individuals, an excess of low generation-probability sequences was observed among out-of-frame TCR alpha sequences shared between twins. Invariant T cells such as MAIT and iNKT could partly confound zero-insertion analyses, although diverse VJ usage argued against such confounding for most clonotypes. The excess sharing between twins in beta out-of-frame sequences was weaker because fewer shared sequences reduced the signal-to-noise ratio. Because the same donors could not be followed over many years, conclusions were based on cross-sectional statistical analysis.

The method behind the library was 5' RACE. Sequenced on an Illumina HiSeq 2000. A universal primer binding site was introduced by template switching, and a unique molecular identifier was present in the final cDNA, enabling accurate counting of TCR cDNA molecules. Specific primers in the conserved constant-segment region were used to synthesize first-strand cDNA for TCR alpha and beta chains. Each cDNA library was double barcoded, with a SMART-Mk sample barcode plus Illumina barcodes, to control for contamination. TruSeq adapter sequences, together with Illumina sample barcodes, were added in two successive PCR steps. TCR alpha and beta cDNA libraries were sequenced on the Illumina HiSeq platform with custom primers. Under the source paper's analysis protocol: MiGEC processed the raw reads to extract unique molecular identifiers, while MiXCR was used to determine the CDR3 positions. Recombination models were inferred per individual with the repgenHMM and IGoR tools using an EM algorithm. Shared clonotypes were analyzed with the tcR package in R, and sharing was normalized by the product of cloneset sizes. To study raw recombination without the effects of thymic and clonal selection, out-of-frame nonproductive sequences were analyzed. TCRdb reanalyzed the raw reads on its own, using fastp at Q25 for trimming and MiXCR for clone calling, and kept in-frame beta chains. All rows with the same CDR3 protein become a single entry with the most common DNA and genes. For this entry, the V and J calls and clone size follow TCRdb and not the study's own pipeline. Present in this sample are over 250,000 distinct CDR3 sequences, roughly 10% of which were seen just once. The ten largest account for 6% to 8.5% of the sample.

Every donor in the study was a healthy Caucasian. Three pairs of female monozygotic twins, all aged roughly 18 to 29 years, were included in the twin cohort. CD4+ and CD8+ T cell populations were isolated with positive isolation kits from Invitrogen. From a lookup of the germline V gene, CDR1 and CDR2 are SGHVS and FQNEAQ. V loses 1 base, J loses 2 bases, and the germline ends lie 9 bases apart. The CDR3 goes from the cysteine to the phenylalanine over 15 residues. Just CDR3 DNA is preserved here, 45 bases in frame from base 1. This clonotype was counted ten times or more. What this receptor recognizes is not known. Base qualities are not at hand, and no much larger clone is one base apart. These data were also reused for a study on yellow fever vaccine responses in identical twins. The second study also describes: The authors reported that the T cell response to vaccination in identical twins appeared partly convergent and partly personalized. In the study, vaccine-responding T cell clones were precisely tracked in identical twins.

The sequence was obtained from a young woman in good health. The sequencing input was CD8+ T cells sorted from blood. The chain is encoded by TRBV7-8 joined to TRBJ1-5, with a weak D call of TRBD1 (6 bases match). The sequenced DNA: TGTGCCAGCAGCTTAGACAGGGTTGGCAATCAGCCCCAGCATTTT. This gives the protein CASSLDRVGNQPQHF.